Listed here is a single T cell receptor (beta chain). This specimen comes from a study of blood T cell repertoires in COVID-19. Across the whole study: There were acute and convalescent COVID-19 samples, and they came from the United States, Italy and Spain.

Method: immunoSEQ multiplex PCR; TCRdb's copy keeps in-frame clones and lacks some. The table shows about 220,000 clones, with roughly four fifths occurring only once. Germline-derived CDR1 and CDR2 are ENHRY and SYGVKD. CDR3 length: 14 residues. Trimming shortened V by 4 bases and J by 4 bases, and 11 bases separated the two germline ends. This clonotype was sampled from a woman aged 55-69 years who had recovered from COVID-19. The sequencing sample was made of PBMCs or T cells enriched from blood (not recorded which). The rearrangement joins TRBV10-3 to TRBJ1-5; possible D gene TRBD1, 5 bases. The CDR3 DNA sequence: TGTGCCATCAGTGCCGGGACTGAAAATCAGCCCCAGCATTTT. Its translation is CAISAGTENQPQHF.